The 28 T cell receptor beta chains below all came from one sample that was sequenced in a study of T cells after yellow fever vaccination. MiXCR, applied by TCRdb to the 5' RACE reads, yields one record per CDR3 protein. Among 200,000 to 250,000 distinct CDR3 sequences listed, 6.9% were seen once. Source: CD4+ T cells sorted from PBMCs, taken 15 days after the yellow fever booster vaccination. These receptors all stem from a young man who received the YFV17D yellow fever vaccine.

This chain links TRBV18 with TRBJ2-7; D possibly matches TRBD1 or TRBD2 (5 bases each). Looked up from germline, CDR1 is KGHSH and CDR2 is LQKENI. This CDR3 is 15 amino acids long. The ends were cut back, 0 bases at V and 3 bases at J, with 12 bases in the middle. The DNA for the CDR3 is TGTGCCAGCTCACCACCTTCAGCGAGGGGCTACGAGCAGTACTTC. Translated: CASSPPSARGYEQYF. Variable domain in full (rest from reference TRBV18 and TRBJ2-7): NAGVMQNPRHLVRRRGQEARLRCSPMKGHSHVYWYRQLPEEGLKFMVYLQKENIIDESGMPKERFSAEFPKEGPSILRIQQVVRGDSAAYFCASSPPSARGYEQYFGPGTRLTVT.

This clonotype was seen ten or more times. The chain carries TRBV6-5 and TRBJ2-6; weak D call: TRBD1 (6 bases). Per the germline V gene, CDR1 is MNHEY and CDR2 is SVGAGI. V was cut by 8 bases and J by 4 bases, with 18 bases left in between. The CDR3 covers 16 residues. CDR3 protein: CASQFLQGSGANVLTF. Written as DNA, the CDR3 is TGTGCCAGCCAATTTTTACAGGGCTCCGGGGCCAACGTCCTGACTTTC.

This clonotype has ten or more counts. The V and J genes are TRBV12-3 or TRBV12-4 and TRBJ2-7; D might be TRBD1 or TRBD2, each matching 5 bases. Deletions cut 5 bases from V and 10 bases from J, with 15 bases between. The CDR3 is made up of 12 amino acids. The CDR3: CASSNPGTPQYF. CDR3 nucleotide sequence: TGTGCCAGCAGTAATCCCGGGACGCCTCAGTACTTC.

Ten or more counts support this clonotype. The chain employs TRBV10-1 and TRBJ2-2; D may be TRBD1 (5 bases). The CDR3 extends over 12 amino acids. Trimming cost V 5 bases and J 7 bases, with 8 bases left between them. Germline V gene sequence: CDR1 WNHNN, CDR2 SYGVQD (reference sequence). CDR3 amino acids: CASSNRNGELFF. CDR3 DNA: TGCGCCAGCAGTAACAGGAACGGGGAGCTGTTTTTT.

This clonotype was detected ten times or more. This chain connects TRBV7-2 to TRBJ2-4; D is ambiguous. V lost 2 bases and J 2 bases, leaving 13 bases between the germline ends. The CDR3 sequence is 16 residues long. CDR1 and CDR2 (germline): SGHTA, FQGNSA. CDR3 in amino acids: CASSLMTAESKNIQYF. The DNA of the CDR3 is TGTGCCAGCAGCTTAATGACGGCAGAATCCAAAAACATTCAGTACTTC.

The J gene is TRBJ2-3, the V gene TRBV10-2; 8 bases align to TRBD1. Germline loops: CDR1 WSHSY, CDR2 SAAADI. The CDR3 has 14 amino acids. The V gene end was trimmed by 6 bases and the J gene end by 0 bases; junction bases not matched to a gene: 2. CDR3 amino acids: CASRDRDSTDTQYF. CDR3 nucleotides: TGCGCCAGCAGGGACAGGGATAGCACAGATACGCAGTATTTT.

The CDR3 DNA sequence: TGTGCCAGCAGTTCCCTAGCGGAAAGGGTTATCTACGAGCAGTACTTC. This encodes CASSSLAERVIYEQYF. V and J are TRBV28 and TRBJ2-7; TRBD2 aligns across 7 bases. Germline V gives CDR1 MDHEN, CDR2 SYDVKM. The J segment lost 3 bases and the V segment lost 4 bases, leaving 12 bases of the junction unmatched. The CDR3 sequence is 16 residues long.

This clonotype appeared many times. V and J are TRBV5-1 and TRBJ2-2; TRBD2 matches 8 bases. This CDR3 has 16 amino acids. Trimming removed 0 bases from V and 7 bases from J; junction bases left unmatched: 8. The V gene's germline CDR1 is SGHRS and CDR2 YFSETQ. DNA for the CDR3: TGCGCCAGCAGCTTGGGGGTAGCGGGACAAAACGGGGAGCTGTTTTTT. This translates into CASSLGVAGQNGELFF.

The chain uses TRBV3-1 and TRBJ2-2; D is unresolved. The germline V gene encodes CDR1 LGHDT and CDR2 YNNKEL (reference sequence). V lost 1 base and J lost 6, with 9 bases in between. This CDR3 is built from 14 residues. CDR3 loop: CASSQGGVSGELFF. The CDR3 bases are TGTGCCAGCAGCCAAGGCGGAGTATCCGGGGAGCTGTTTTTT.

This chain links TRBV3-1 with TRBJ2-7; tentatively, D is TRBD2 (5 bases). V lost 5 bases and J lost 5, with 13 bases in between. The CDR3 runs to 13 residues. The germline CDR1 and CDR2 sequences are LGHDT and YNNKEL (reference sequence). The CDR3 is CASSAAGIHEQYF. Here the CDR3 DNA reads TGTGCCAGCAGCGCTGCCGGGATCCACGAGCAGTACTTC.

This rearrangement joins TRBV6-5 to TRBJ1-2; D not certain. Trimming removed 3 bases from V and 6 bases from J, with 11 bases in between. The CDR3 spans 13 residues. CDR1 MNHEY and CDR2 SVGAGI come from the germline V gene. CDR3 DNA: TGTGCCAGCAGTTATGCGGGGTTCGATGGCTACACCTTC. Translation gives CASSYAGFDGYTF.

The rearrangement uses TRBV6-2 or TRBV6-3 and TRBJ2-7; the D gene could be TRBD1 or TRBD2 (5 bases each). Germline V gives CDR1 MNHEY, CDR2 SVGEGT. The CDR3 spans 14 residues. Trimming shortened V by 5 bases and J by 3 bases, and 14 bases separated the two germline ends. Here the CDR3 reads CASSKLQGDYEQYF. CDR3 sequence (DNA): TGTGCCAGCAGTAAGTTGCAGGGAGACTACGAGCAGTACTTC.

V is TRBV10-3 and J is TRBJ2-1; 8 nucleotides align to TRBD1. CDR1 ENHRY and CDR2 SYGVKD come from the germline V gene. There are 13 residues in the CDR3. V was clipped by 10 bases and J by 5 bases; unmatched bases: 7. Here the CDR3 reads CANRRDRNNEQFF. DNA for the CDR3: TGTGCCAACCGCCGGGACAGGAACAATGAGCAGTTCTTC.

The CDR3 nucleotides are TGTGCCAGCTCACCACCGGAAAGGGTCTACAATGAGCAGTTCTTC. Translated, it gives CASSPPERVYNEQFF. The chain uses TRBV18 and TRBJ2-1; D unresolved. CDR1 and CDR2 from the germline V gene are KGHSH and LQKENI. The V end lost 0 bases, the J end lost 3 bases, and 9 bases lay between the germline ends. The CDR3 extends over 15 amino acids.

This clonotype was picked up many times. The gene calls are TRBV19 and TRBJ2-1, with 9 bases that match TRBD2. This CDR3 has 15 residues. Germline V gene lookup returns CDR1 LNHDA and CDR2 SQIVND (reference sequence). The ends lost 5 bases at V and 8 bases at J; junction bases unmatched: 10. CDR3 DNA sequence: TGTGCCAGTAGTGAATCCGGGACTAGCTCCGATGAGCAGTTCTTC. Protein sequence: CASSESGTSSDEQFF.

The chain employs TRBV19 and TRBJ2-7; maybe TRBD1 (5 bases). V gave up 6 bases and J gave up 5 bases, with 20 bases separating them. The CDR3 is made up of 15 amino acids. The germline V gene has CDR1 LNHDA and CDR2 SQIVND (reference sequence). The CDR3 here is CASRPNLRQQDEQYF. For the CDR3, the DNA is TGTGCCAGTAGGCCCAACCTCAGACAGCAGGACGAGCAGTACTTC.

At least ten counts were recorded for this clonotype. This chain joins TRBV20-1 and TRBJ2-1; D is unclear. V lost 6 bases and J lost 6, with 15 bases in between. The germline gives CDR1 DFQATT, CDR2 SNEGSKA (reference sequence). The CDR3 loop spans 13 amino acids. CDR3 amino acids: CSARTHPGNEQFF. The CDR3 DNA reads TGCAGTGCAAGGACCCACCCGGGCAATGAGCAGTTCTTC.

This clonotype was seen many times. The chain links TRBV18 to TRBJ2-2; the D gene could be TRBD1 or TRBD2 (5 bases each). The length of the CDR3 is 15 residues. CDR1 and CDR2 from the germline V gene are KGHSH and LQKENI. CDR3 protein: CAMPSGPQNTGELFF. CDR3 bases: TGTGCAATGCCTTCGGGGCCTCAAAACACCGGGGAGCTGTTTTTT.

Notes on this clonotype: A much larger clone sits a single nucleotide away, making a read error possible. The V call is TRBV5-1, the J call TRBJ2-2, with 10 bases that match TRBD2. CDR1 and CDR2 (germline): SGHRS, YFSETQ. CDR3 size: 16 residues. Trimming cost V 4 bases and J 3 bases; bases outside gene matches: 6. The CDR3 DNA reads TGCGCCAGCAGCCCCGTAGGGACTAGCGACACCGGGGAGCTGTTTTTT. This translates into CASSPVGTSDTGELFF.

The chain uses TRBV4-3 and TRBJ2-6; D uncertain. The germline V and J ends were trimmed by 0 bases and 0 bases, with 3 bases remaining between them. This CDR3 comprises 15 residues. Germline CDR1 LGHNA, CDR2 YSLEER. The CDR3 coding sequence is TGCGCCAGCAGCCAAGATGGCTCTGGGGCCAACGTCCTGACTTTC. The encoded protein is CASSQDGSGANVLTF.

This chain links TRBV7-3 with TRBJ1-1; D may be TRBD1 (6 bases). The V end was cut by 0 bases, the J end by 7 bases, with 18 bases between. The CDR3 spans 16 residues. Germline V gene sequence: CDR1 SGHTA, CDR2 FQGTGA. CDR3 sequence reads: CASSLTPQGQGFEAFF. Written as DNA, the CDR3 is TGTGCCAGCAGCTTAACCCCCCAGGGTCAGGGGTTTGAAGCTTTCTTT.

This chain uses TRBV5-1 with TRBJ2-7; 7 nucleotides align to TRBD1. The J segment lost 3 bases and the V segment lost 2 bases, leaving 5 bases of the junction unmatched. The CDR3 consists of 14 residues. Germline V CDR1 and CDR2: SGHRS, YFSETQ. The CDR3 DNA is TGCGCCAGCAGCTTCGCCGGGACAGACTACGAGCAGTACTTC. It yields the protein CASSFAGTDYEQYF.

This clonotype occurred many times. The chain links TRBV29-1 to TRBJ1-2; D is ambiguous. CDR3 length: 10 amino acids. Germline-derived CDR1 and CDR2 are SQVTM and ANQGSEA. V was cut by 5 bases and J by 6 bases, with 7 bases left in between. CDR3 amino acids: CSVWEDGYTF. The CDR3 bases are TGCAGCGTTTGGGAAGATGGCTACACCTTC.

CDR3 in amino acids: CASSLRGLNEQYF. CDR3 DNA: TGTGCCAGCAGCTTACGGGGTTTGAACGAGCAGTACTTC. The rearrangement uses TRBV7-9 and TRBJ2-7, with D perhaps matching TRBD2 (5 bases). Germline-derived CDR1 and CDR2 are SEHNR and FQNEAQ (reference sequence). The CDR3 spans 13 residues. V was trimmed by 2 bases and J by 5 bases, leaving 10 bases between them.

This clonotype was counted only a few times. The chain uses TRBV5-1 and TRBJ1-5, with a possible D match to TRBD1 (5 bases). V gave up 4 bases and J gave up 9 bases, with 17 bases separating them. The germline V gene encodes CDR1 SGHRS and CDR2 YFSETQ. This CDR3 comprises 14 residues. CDR3 sequence (DNA): TGCGCCAGCAGCGTCGGGGGAGCCCAAGGGCCCCAGCATTTT. Protein: CASSVGGAQGPQHF.

This clonotype was observed a handful of times. The chain is built from TRBV5-1 and TRBJ2-1; TRBD2 matches 7 bases. The J segment lost 8 bases and the V segment lost 0 bases, leaving 8 bases of the junction unmatched. The CDR3 has 15 residues. The germline V gene has CDR1 SGHRS and CDR2 YFSETQ. This CDR3 reads CASSLVEGLLYEQFF. The CDR3 DNA sequence: TGCGCCAGCAGCTTGGTGGAGGGACTACTCTATGAGCAGTTCTTC.

Worth noting for this clonotype: Possible read error: a much larger clone is one base away. The chain is built from TRBV7-3 and TRBJ2-1; D is ambiguous. In germline, CDR1 is SGHTA, CDR2 FQGTGA. This CDR3 region has 13 residues. The CDR3 coding sequence is TGTGCCAGCAGCTTCGGACCGAACAATCAGCAGTTCTTC. This translates into CASSFGPNNQQFF.

This clonotype has at least ten counts. The rearrangement uses TRBV29-1 and TRBJ2-5, with a tentative D call TRBD2 (6 bases). V lost 2 bases and J lost 1, with 11 bases in between. This CDR3 spans 14 amino acids. Germline CDR1 and CDR2: SQVTM and ANQGSEA. Here the CDR3 reads CSVESGGLQETQYF. The CDR3 bases are TGCAGCGTTGAATCCGGGGGACTCCAAGAGACCCAGTACTTC.